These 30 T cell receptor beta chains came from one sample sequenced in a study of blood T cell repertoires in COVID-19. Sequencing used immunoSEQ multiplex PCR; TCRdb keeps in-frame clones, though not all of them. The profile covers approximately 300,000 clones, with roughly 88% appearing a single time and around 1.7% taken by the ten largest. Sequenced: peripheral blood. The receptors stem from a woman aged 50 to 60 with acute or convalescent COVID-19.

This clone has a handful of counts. The CDR3 DNA sequence: TGTGCCAGCAGCTTAGATCGCGGAGGGGACACTGAAGCTTTCTTT. Protein sequence: CASSLDRGGDTEAFF. The rearrangement uses TRBV11-2 and TRBJ1-1, with a tentative D call TRBD1 (5 bases). Per the germline V gene, CDR1 is SGHAT and CDR2 is FQNNGV. This CDR3 has 15 residues. Trimming took 0 bases from V and 3 from J, leaving 11 bases between them.

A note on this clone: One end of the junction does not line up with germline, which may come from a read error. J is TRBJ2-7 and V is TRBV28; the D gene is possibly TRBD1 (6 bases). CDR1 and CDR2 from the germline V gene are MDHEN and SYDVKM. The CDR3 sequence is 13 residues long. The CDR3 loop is CASTISGAYGQYF. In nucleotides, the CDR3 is TGTGCCAGCACGATTTCAGGGGCTTACGGGCAGTACTTC.

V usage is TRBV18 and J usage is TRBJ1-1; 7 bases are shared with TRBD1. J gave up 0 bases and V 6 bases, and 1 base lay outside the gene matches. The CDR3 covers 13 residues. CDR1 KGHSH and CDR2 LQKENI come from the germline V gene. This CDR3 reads CASSDRLNTEAFF. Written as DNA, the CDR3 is TGTGCCAGCTCGGACAGGCTGAACACTGAAGCTTTCTTT.

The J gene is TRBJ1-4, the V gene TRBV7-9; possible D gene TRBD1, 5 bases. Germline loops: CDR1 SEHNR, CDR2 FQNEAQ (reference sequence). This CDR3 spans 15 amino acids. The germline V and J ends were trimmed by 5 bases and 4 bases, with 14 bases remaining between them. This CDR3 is CASSPRDSRNEKLFF. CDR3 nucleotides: TGTGCCAGCAGCCCCCGGGACTCCCGTAATGAAAAACTGTTTTTT.

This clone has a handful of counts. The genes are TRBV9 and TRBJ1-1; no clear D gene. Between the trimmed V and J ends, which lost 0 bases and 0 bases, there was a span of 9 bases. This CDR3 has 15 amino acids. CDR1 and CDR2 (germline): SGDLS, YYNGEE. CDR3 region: CASSVGATMNTEAFF. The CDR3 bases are TGTGCCAGCAGCGTAGGGGCTACAATGAACACTGAAGCTTTCTTT.

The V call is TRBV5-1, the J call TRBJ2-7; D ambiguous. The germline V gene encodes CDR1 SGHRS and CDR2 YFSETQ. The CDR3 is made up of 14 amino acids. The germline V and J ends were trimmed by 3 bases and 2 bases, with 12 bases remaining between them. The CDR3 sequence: CASSSSYPTYEQYF. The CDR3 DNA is TGCGCCAGCAGCTCCTCCTACCCCACCTACGAGCAGTACTTC.

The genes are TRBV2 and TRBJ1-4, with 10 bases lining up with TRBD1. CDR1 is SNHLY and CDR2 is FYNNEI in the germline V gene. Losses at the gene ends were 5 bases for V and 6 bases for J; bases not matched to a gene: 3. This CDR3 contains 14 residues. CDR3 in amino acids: CASSTGTGDEKLFF. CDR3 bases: TGTGCCAGCAGTACCGGGACAGGGGATGAAAAACTGTTTTTT.

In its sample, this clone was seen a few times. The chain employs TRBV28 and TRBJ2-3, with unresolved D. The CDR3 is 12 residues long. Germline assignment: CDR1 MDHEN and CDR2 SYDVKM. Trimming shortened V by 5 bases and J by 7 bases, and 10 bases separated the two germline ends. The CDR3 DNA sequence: TGTGCCAGCAGTCACTCTCCTTATACGCAGTATTTT. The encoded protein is CASSHSPYTQYF.

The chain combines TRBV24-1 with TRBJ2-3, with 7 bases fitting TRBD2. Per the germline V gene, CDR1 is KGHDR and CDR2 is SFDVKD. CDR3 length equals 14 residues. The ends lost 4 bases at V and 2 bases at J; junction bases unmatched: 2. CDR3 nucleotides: TGTGCCACCAGTGAGCGGGAGAACACAGATACGCAGTATTTT. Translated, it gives CATSERENTDTQYF.

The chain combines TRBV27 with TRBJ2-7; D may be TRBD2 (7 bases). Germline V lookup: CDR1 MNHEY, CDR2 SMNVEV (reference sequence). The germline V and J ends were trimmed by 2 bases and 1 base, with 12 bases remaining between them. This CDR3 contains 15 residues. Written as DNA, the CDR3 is TGTGCCAGCAGTTTAATAGGGGGGGAATCCTACGAGCAGTACTTC. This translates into CASSLIGGESYEQYF.

The CDR3 protein is CASSLVWSGTGGADTQYF. CDR3 in DNA: TGTGCCAGCAGCTTAGTATGGTCCGGGACAGGGGGAGCAGATACGCAGTATTTT. This chain joins TRBV7-2 and TRBJ2-3; the match to TRBD1 covers 11 bases. V lost 1 base to trimming and J lost 4 bases; unmatched junction nucleotides: 10. The CDR3 extends over 18 amino acids. Germline V CDR1 and CDR2: SGHTA, FQGNSA.

As DNA, the CDR3 is TGTGCCAGTAGGGCCTATTTCAGGGTAAGTGCAGATACGCAGTATTTT. Its translation: CASRAYFRVSADTQYF. V is TRBV19 and J is TRBJ2-3; D is possibly TRBD1 (5 bases). V lost 6 bases to trimming and J lost 4 bases, with 20 bases between them. Germline values: CDR1 LNHDA, CDR2 SQIVND (reference sequence). The CDR3 contains 16 residues.

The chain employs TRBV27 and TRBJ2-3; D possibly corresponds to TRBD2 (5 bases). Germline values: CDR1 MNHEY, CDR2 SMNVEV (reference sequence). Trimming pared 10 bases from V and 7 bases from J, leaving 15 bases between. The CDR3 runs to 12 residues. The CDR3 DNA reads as TGTGCCACCACACGGACTGACTATACGCAGTATTTT. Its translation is CATTRTDYTQYF.

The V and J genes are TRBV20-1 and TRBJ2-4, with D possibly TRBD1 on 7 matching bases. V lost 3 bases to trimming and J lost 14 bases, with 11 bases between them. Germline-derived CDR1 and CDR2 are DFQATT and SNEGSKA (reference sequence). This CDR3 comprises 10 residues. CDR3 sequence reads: CSARRDREYF. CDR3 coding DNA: TGCAGTGCTAGGCGGGACAGAGAGTACTTC.

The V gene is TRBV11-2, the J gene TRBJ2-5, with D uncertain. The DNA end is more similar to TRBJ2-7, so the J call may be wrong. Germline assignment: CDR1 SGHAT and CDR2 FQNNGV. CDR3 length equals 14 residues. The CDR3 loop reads CASRINRATYEQYF. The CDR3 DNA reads TGTGCCAGCAGGATCAACAGAGCTACCTACGAGCAGTACTTC.

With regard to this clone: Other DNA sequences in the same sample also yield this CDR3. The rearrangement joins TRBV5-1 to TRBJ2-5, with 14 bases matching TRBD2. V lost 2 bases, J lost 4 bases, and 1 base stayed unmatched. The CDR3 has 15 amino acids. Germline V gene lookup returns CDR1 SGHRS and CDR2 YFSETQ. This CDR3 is CASSLGLAGGETQYF. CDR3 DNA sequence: TGCGCCAGCAGCTTAGGACTAGCGGGAGGAGAGACCCAGTACTTC.

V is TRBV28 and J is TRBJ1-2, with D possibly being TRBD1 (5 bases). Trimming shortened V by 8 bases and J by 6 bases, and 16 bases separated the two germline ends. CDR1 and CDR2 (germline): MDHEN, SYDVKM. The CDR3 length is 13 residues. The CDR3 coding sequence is TGTGCCAGCGACACCCTGGGGGGAGATGGCTACACCTTC. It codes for CASDTLGGDGYTF.

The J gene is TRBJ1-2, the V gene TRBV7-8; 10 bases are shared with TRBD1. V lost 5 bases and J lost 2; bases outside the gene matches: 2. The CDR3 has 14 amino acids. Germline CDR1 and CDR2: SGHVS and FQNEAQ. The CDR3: CASSPGQGNYGYTF. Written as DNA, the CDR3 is TGTGCCAGCAGCCCGGGACAGGGGAACTATGGCTACACCTTC.

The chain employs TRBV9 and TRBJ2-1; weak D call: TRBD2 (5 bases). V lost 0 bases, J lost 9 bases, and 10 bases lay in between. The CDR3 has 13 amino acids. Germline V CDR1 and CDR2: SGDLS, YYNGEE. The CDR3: CASSVVGVAEQFF. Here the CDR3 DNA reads TGTGCCAGCAGCGTAGTGGGAGTCGCTGAGCAGTTCTTC.

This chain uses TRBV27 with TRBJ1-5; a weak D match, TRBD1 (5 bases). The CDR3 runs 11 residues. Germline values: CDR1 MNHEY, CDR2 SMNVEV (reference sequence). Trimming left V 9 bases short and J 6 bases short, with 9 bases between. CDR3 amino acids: CASGGIQPQHF. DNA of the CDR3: TGTGCCAGTGGGGGGATTCAGCCCCAGCATTTT.

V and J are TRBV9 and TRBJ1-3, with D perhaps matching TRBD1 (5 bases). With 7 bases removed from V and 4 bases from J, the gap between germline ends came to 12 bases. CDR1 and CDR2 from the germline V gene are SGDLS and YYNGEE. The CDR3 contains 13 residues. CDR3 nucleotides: TGTGCCAGCCCACTCGGGGGGGGAAACACCATATATTTT. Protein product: CASPLGGGNTIYF. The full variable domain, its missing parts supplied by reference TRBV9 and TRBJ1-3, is DSGVTQTPKHLITATGQRVTLRCSPRSGDLSVYWYQQSLDQGLQFLIQYYNGEERAKGNILERFSAQQFPDLHSELNLSSLELGDSALYFCASPLGGGNTIYFGEGSWLTVV.

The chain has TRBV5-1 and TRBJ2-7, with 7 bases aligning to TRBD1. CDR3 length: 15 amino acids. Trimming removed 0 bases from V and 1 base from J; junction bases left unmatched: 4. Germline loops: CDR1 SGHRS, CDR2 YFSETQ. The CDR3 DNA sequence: TGCGCCAGCAGCTTGGGAGGGGGCCGTTCCTACGAGCAGTACTTC. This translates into CASSLGGGRSYEQYF.

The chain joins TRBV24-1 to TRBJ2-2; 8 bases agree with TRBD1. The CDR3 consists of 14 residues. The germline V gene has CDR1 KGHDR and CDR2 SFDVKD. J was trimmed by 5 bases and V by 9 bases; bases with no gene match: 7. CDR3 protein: CATSTGERTGELFF. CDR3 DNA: TGTGCCACCTCGACAGGGGAGAGAACCGGGGAGCTGTTTTTT.

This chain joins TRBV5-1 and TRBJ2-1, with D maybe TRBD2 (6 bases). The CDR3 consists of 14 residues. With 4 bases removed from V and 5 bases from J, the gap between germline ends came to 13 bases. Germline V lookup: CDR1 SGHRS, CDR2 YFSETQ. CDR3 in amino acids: CASSLPGLHNEQFF. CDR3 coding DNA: TGCGCCAGCAGCCTACCGGGACTGCACAATGAGCAGTTCTTC.

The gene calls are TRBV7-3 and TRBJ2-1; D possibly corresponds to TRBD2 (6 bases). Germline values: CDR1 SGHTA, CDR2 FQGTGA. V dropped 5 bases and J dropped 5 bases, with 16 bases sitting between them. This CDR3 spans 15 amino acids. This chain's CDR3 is CASSPLLGGDNEQFF. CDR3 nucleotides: TGTGCCAGCAGCCCACTCCTAGGAGGGGACAATGAGCAGTTCTTC. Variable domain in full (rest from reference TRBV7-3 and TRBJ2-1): GAGVSQTPSNKVTEKGKYVELRCDPISGHTALYWYRQSLGQGPEFLIYFQGTGAADDSGLPNDRFFAVRPEGSVSTLKIQRTERGDSAVYLCASSPLLGGDNEQFFGPGTRLTVL.

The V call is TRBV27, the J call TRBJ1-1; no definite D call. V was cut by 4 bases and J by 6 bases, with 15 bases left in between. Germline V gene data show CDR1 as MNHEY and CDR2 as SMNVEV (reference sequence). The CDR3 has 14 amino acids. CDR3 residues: CASSYLDRGAEAFF. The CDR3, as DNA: TGTGCCAGCAGTTACTTGGATCGCGGGGCTGAAGCTTTCTTT.

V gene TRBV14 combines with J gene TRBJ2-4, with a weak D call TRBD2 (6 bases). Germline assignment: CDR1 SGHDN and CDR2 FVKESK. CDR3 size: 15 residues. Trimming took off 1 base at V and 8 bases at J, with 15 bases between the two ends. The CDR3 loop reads CASSQGFSGEDIQYF. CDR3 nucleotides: TGTGCCAGCAGCCAAGGGTTTAGCGGAGAGGACATTCAGTACTTC.

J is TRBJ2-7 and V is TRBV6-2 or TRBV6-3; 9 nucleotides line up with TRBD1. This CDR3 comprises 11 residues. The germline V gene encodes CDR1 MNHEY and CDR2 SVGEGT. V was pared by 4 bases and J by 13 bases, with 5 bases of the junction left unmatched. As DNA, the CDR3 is TGTGCCAGCAGTTCCGGACAGGGGTTATACTTC. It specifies CASSSGQGLYF.

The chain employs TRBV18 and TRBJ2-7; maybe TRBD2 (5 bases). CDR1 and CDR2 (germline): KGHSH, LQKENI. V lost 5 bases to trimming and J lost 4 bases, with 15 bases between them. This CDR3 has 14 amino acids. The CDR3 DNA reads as TGTGCCAGCTCAAGCCGGGGTCCGGGGTACGAGCAGTACTTC. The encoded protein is CASSSRGPGYEQYF.

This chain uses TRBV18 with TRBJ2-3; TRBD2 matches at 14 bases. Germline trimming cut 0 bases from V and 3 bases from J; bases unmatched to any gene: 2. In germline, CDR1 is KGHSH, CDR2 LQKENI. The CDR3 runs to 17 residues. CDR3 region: CASSPPTSGRGTDTQYF. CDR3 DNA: TGTGCCAGCTCACCACCGACTAGCGGGAGGGGAACAGATACGCAGTATTTT.